This T cell receptor beta chain was recovered during a study of cytomegalovirus exposure and HLA in healthy donors. CDR3 length: 14 residues. Germline CDR1 MDHEN, CDR2 SYDVKM. V gave up 7 bases and J gave up 4 bases; unmatched junction bases: 6. About this clone: Antigen unknown.

Study conclusions and caveats: The tendency of first-cohort TCR clusters to co-occur in the 90 to 150 validation repertoires was the finding of a later analysis.

Sequencing used immunoSEQ multiplex PCR; TCRdb keeps in-frame clones, though not all of them. Here the sample spans fewer than 350,000 clones, around nine tenths being singletons. The sample comprised PBMCs. The chain joins TRBV28 to TRBJ1-5; TRBD1 agrees at 8 bases. The origin of this receptor is a woman aged 18-29 years in good health and CMV-seronegative. The CDR3 region is CASTRTGNNQPQHF. The CDR3 DNA reads TGTGCCAGCACTCGGACAGGGAATAATCAGCCCCAGCATTTT.